Below, 28 T cell receptor beta chains from the same sample are listed, as sequenced in a study of control samples from healthy donors and cancer patients. Measured with immunoSEQ multiplex PCR; TCRdb has only the in-frame clones, and not every one. The profile covers some 71,000 clones, with 89% appearing a single time and over 4.5% taken by the ten largest. Sequencing was done on a sample of PBMCs. The receptors here all came from a man in his 60s with colorectal cancer.

A word on this clone: One junction end does not reproduce the germline sequence, and a read error may be involved. The genes are TRBV7-9 and TRBJ1-2, with no clear D. The CDR3 has 11 residues. Germline V gene data show CDR1 as SEHNR and CDR2 as FQNEAQ (reference sequence). The CDR3 nucleotides are TGTGCCAGCAGCTTACAGGACCCATTCTCCTTC. Its translation: CASSLQDPFSF.

This chain joins TRBV5-1 and TRBJ2-7; TRBD1 matches 10 bases. CDR3 length: 16 amino acids. The germline CDR1 and CDR2 sequences are SGHRS and YFSETQ. Losses at the gene ends were 0 bases for V and 2 bases for J; bases not matched to a gene: 5. CDR3 nucleotides: TGCGCCAGCAGCTTGGTCGCGGACAGGGGGGCCTACGAGCAGTACTTC. Its translation: CASSLVADRGAYEQYF.

V is TRBV4-2 and J is TRBJ1-2; D gene uncertain. Between the trimmed V and J ends, which lost 3 bases and 0 bases, there was a span of 11 bases. Germline values: CDR1 LGHNA, CDR2 YNFKEQ. This CDR3 region has 15 residues. The DNA for the CDR3 is TGTGCCAGCAGCCAGTCGACGGGAACTAACTATGGCTACACCTTC. Amino acid sequence: CASSQSTGTNYGYTF.

This chain connects TRBV5-1 to TRBJ1-6, with a possible D match to TRBD1 (5 bases). Trimming left V 0 bases short and J 6 bases short, with 10 bases between. CDR3 length equals 15 residues. The germline V gene encodes CDR1 SGHRS and CDR2 YFSETQ. This CDR3 is CASSLAGTGNSPLHF. The CDR3 coding sequence is TGCGCCAGCAGCTTGGCCGGGACGGGTAATTCACCCCTCCACTTT.

The chain uses TRBV9 and TRBJ2-2; a possible D gene is TRBD1 (7 bases). V was pared by 3 bases and J by 5 bases, with 17 bases between. CDR3 length: 16 residues. Per the germline V gene, CDR1 is SGDLS and CDR2 is YYNGEE. Written as DNA, the CDR3 is TGTGCCAGCAGCGCGCTCGAGGGGGCGGGAACCGGGGAGCTGTTTTTT. It codes for CASSALEGAGTGELFF.

The chain carries TRBV7-3 and TRBJ2-3, with TRBD2 identical over 8 bases. The trim removed 1 base at V and 5 bases at J, leaving 8 bases unmatched. The CDR3 contains 16 residues. Germline-derived CDR1 and CDR2 are SGHTA and FQGTGA. The CDR3 region has the DNA TGTGCCAGCAGCTTAAATACAGCGGGGGCCTTAGATACGCAGTATTTT. Amino acid sequence: CASSLNTAGALDTQYF.

V gene TRBV28 combines with J gene TRBJ1-1; 7 bases are a match to TRBD1. Trimming took 7 bases from V and 3 from J; bases not matched to a gene: 5. Germline lookup yields CDR1 MDHEN and CDR2 SYDVKM. The CDR3 spans 13 residues. The CDR3 DNA reads as TGTGCCAGCATAACAGGGGTGTACACTGAAGCTTTCTTT. Protein: CASITGVYTEAFF.

The V gene is TRBV5-1, the J gene TRBJ2-2; the D gene is possibly TRBD1 (6 bases). The germline V gene has CDR1 SGHRS and CDR2 YFSETQ. Deletions cut 2 bases from V and 4 bases from J, with 15 bases between. This CDR3 contains 16 residues. The DNA for the CDR3 is TGCGCCAGCAGCTTTCTACAGGGCCTAACCACCGGGGAGCTGTTTTTT. The encoded protein is CASSFLQGLTTGELFF. Complete variable domain (other parts from reference TRBV5-1 and TRBJ2-2): KAGVTQTPRYLIKTRGQQVTLSCSPISGHRSVSWYQQTPGQGLQFLFEYFSETQRNKGNFPGRFSGRQFSNSRSEMNVSTLELGDSALYLCASSFLQGLTTGELFFGEGSRLTVL.

The chain couples TRBV4-1 to TRBJ2-1; 7 bases agree with TRBD2. Germline lookup yields CDR1 MGHRA and CDR2 YSYEKL. The CDR3 is 15 residues long. Germline trimming cut 2 bases from V and 11 bases from J; bases unmatched to any gene: 12. DNA of the CDR3: TGCGCCAGCAGCCAAAAAAGTGAGAGCGGGAAACAGCAGTTCTTC. Its protein product is CASSQKSESGKQQFF.

This clone was seen only once. This chain uses TRBV18 with TRBJ2-7; tentatively, D is TRBD1 (6 bases). Germline CDR1 and CDR2: KGHSH and LQKENI. The CDR3 covers 14 residues. With 3 bases removed from V and 2 bases from J, the gap between germline ends came to 11 bases. In nucleotides, the CDR3 is TGTGCCAGCTCACCCATGGGGGCTACCTACGAGCAGTACTTC. Residues: CASSPMGATYEQYF.

The rearrangement links TRBV6-2 or TRBV6-3 to TRBJ1-5; D is possibly TRBD1 (6 bases). V shed 0 bases and J shed 5 bases, with 14 bases lying between them. The CDR3 sequence is 16 residues long. Germline CDR1 reads MNHEY; CDR2 reads SVGEGT. This CDR3 reads CASSYSTPRTDQPQHF. The CDR3, as DNA: TGTGCCAGCAGTTACTCGACTCCCCGGACAGATCAGCCCCAGCATTTT.

The rearrangement joins TRBV28 to TRBJ2-1, with 8 nucleotides matching TRBD1. After removal of 4 bases from V and 9 bases from J, the junction contained 11 bases not matched to a gene. CDR1 is MDHEN, CDR2 SYDVKM, per germline. The CDR3 runs 15 residues. The CDR3 region has the DNA TGTGCCAGCAGTTCCCCTCAGGGGGCGCAGTGTGAGCAGTTCTTC. Protein sequence: CASSSPQGAQCEQFF.

The rearrangement uses TRBV9 and TRBJ2-7, with 8 bases that match TRBD2. V was clipped by 0 bases and J by 3 bases; unmatched bases: 2. The CDR3 runs 14 residues. In germline, CDR1 is SGDLS, CDR2 YYNGEE. The CDR3 loop reads CASSVAGGNYEQYF. DNA for the CDR3: TGTGCCAGCAGCGTAGCGGGGGGGAACTACGAGCAGTACTTC.

This chain links TRBV7-6 with TRBJ1-3; TRBD1 is a possible D gene (5 bases). Trimming shortened V by 5 bases and J by 1 base, and 12 bases separated the two germline ends. CDR1 is SGHVS and CDR2 is FNYEAQ in the germline V gene. This CDR3 has 15 residues. The CDR3 loop is CASSIGTVSGNTIYF. CDR3 sequence (DNA): TGTGCCAGCAGCATCGGGACCGTATCTGGAAACACCATATATTTT.

V is TRBV27 and J is TRBJ2-3; no clear D gene. V dropped 5 bases and J dropped 0 bases, with 9 bases sitting between them. CDR1 and CDR2 (germline): MNHEY, SMNVEV (reference sequence). The CDR3 is made up of 14 amino acids. In nucleotides, the CDR3 is TGTGCCAGCAGTATTTCATCTAGCACAGATACGCAGTATTTT. This sequence encodes CASSISSSTDTQYF.

The V and J genes are TRBV19 and TRBJ1-2; 8 positions agree with TRBD1. Germline V gene lookup returns CDR1 LNHDA and CDR2 SQIVND (reference sequence). V lost 9 bases to trimming and J lost 0 bases; unmatched junction nucleotides: 15. The CDR3 is made up of 17 amino acids. The CDR3 region has the DNA TGTGCCAGCCACCAGGGGGCGGGATCACTAACTAACTATGGCTACACCTTC. Translating gives CASHQGAGSLTNYGYTF.

J is TRBJ1-2 and V is TRBV11-2, with TRBD1 as a possible D gene (5 bases). CDR3 length: 12 residues. V was trimmed by 2 bases and J by 7 bases, leaving 8 bases between them. Germline-derived CDR1 and CDR2 are SGHAT and FQNNGV. Here the CDR3 DNA reads TGTGCCAGCAGCTTACGGGGGGTTGGCTACACCTTC. The encoded protein is CASSLRGVGYTF. The full variable domain, its missing parts supplied by reference TRBV11-2 and TRBJ1-2, is EAGVAQSPRYKIIEKRQSVAFWCNPISGHATLYWYQQILGQGPKLLIQFQNNGVVDDSQLPKDRFSAERLKGVDSTLKIQPAKLEDSAVYLCASSLRGVGYTFGSGTRLTVV.

This clone was detected a few times. This chain joins TRBV11-2 and TRBJ2-3; 7 nucleotides agree with TRBD2. This CDR3 spans 16 amino acids. CDR1 and CDR2 from the germline V gene are SGHAT and FQNNGV. Losses at the gene ends were 2 bases for V and 1 base for J; bases not matched to a gene: 6. The CDR3 nucleotides read TGTGCCAGCAGCTTACGAAGCGGGGCTGGCACAGATACGCAGTATTTT. This gives the protein CASSLRSGAGTDTQYF. The variable domain in full, completed from reference TRBV11-2 and TRBJ2-3, reads EAGVAQSPRYKIIEKRQSVAFWCNPISGHATLYWYQQILGQGPKLLIQFQNNGVVDDSQLPKDRFSAERLKGVDSTLKIQPAKLEDSAVYLCASSLRSGAGTDTQYFGPGTRLTVL.

The chain carries TRBV2 and TRBJ1-2; D gene ambiguous. CDR1 and CDR2 from the germline V gene are SNHLY and FYNNEI. The CDR3 loop spans 12 amino acids. Trimming removed 8 bases at V and 4 bases at J, with 11 bases between. CDR3 in amino acids: CASQDRGYGYTF. CDR3 DNA sequence: TGTGCCAGCCAGGACCGTGGCTATGGCTACACCTTC.

V is TRBV12-3 or TRBV12-4 and J is TRBJ1-6, with D unresolved. Trimming shortened V by 5 bases and J by 13 bases, and 15 bases separated the two germline ends. CDR3 size: 13 residues. The CDR3 sequence: CASSPGGLQPLHF. The DNA for the CDR3 is TGTGCCAGCAGTCCCGGAGGCCTTCAGCCCCTCCACTTT.

The chain is built from TRBV27 and TRBJ1-3; D unclear. CDR1 is MNHEY and CDR2 is SMNVEV in the germline V gene (reference sequence). This CDR3 has 17 amino acids. Trimming removed 7 bases from V and 2 bases from J, with 21 bases in between. The CDR3 DNA follows: TGTGCCAGCACCCCTCCCCGGGCCAGTCTTACTGGAAACACCATATATTTT. Its translation is CASTPPRASLTGNTIYF.

CDR3 coding DNA: TGCGCCAGCAGGCCCTTGGCCGGGGGAAAACTGTTTTTT. This translates into CASRPLAGGKLFF. The chain combines TRBV4-1 with TRBJ1-4; D may be TRBD1 (5 bases). With 6 bases removed from V and 10 bases from J, the gap between germline ends came to 15 bases. From germline, CDR1 is MGHRA and CDR2 YSYEKL. The CDR3 sequence is 13 residues long.

Only one count was recorded for this clone. The V gene is TRBV28, the J gene TRBJ1-2, with D unresolved. Trimming removed 3 bases from V and 4 bases from J, with 12 bases in between. Germline values: CDR1 MDHEN, CDR2 SYDVKM. This CDR3 is built from 14 residues. The DNA of the CDR3 is TGTGCCAGCAGTTTTGGGGTCAGCAGCTATGGCTACACCTTC. Translating it yields CASSFGVSSYGYTF.

The rearrangement uses TRBV3-1 (or the pseudogene TRBV3-2) and TRBJ1-5; no clear D gene. The length of the CDR3 is 15 residues. The germline CDR1 and CDR2 sequences are LGHDT and YNNKEL (reference sequence). Between the trimmed V and J ends, which lost 1 base and 6 bases, there was a span of 13 bases. CDR3 sequence: CASSQGAMVGQPQHF. The CDR3 DNA reads TGTGCCAGCAGCCAAGGGGCGATGGTGGGTCAGCCCCAGCATTTT.

V gene TRBV6-5 combines with J gene TRBJ2-2; D not resolved. This CDR3 has 15 amino acids. The germline CDR1 and CDR2 sequences are MNHEY and SVGAGI. The ends were cut back, 2 bases at V and 8 bases at J, with 15 bases in the middle. The CDR3, as DNA: TGTGCCAGCAGTTACGTCGGGTCCGATTGGGGGGAGCTGTTTTTT. This gives the protein CASSYVGSDWGELFF.

The J gene is TRBJ2-5, the V gene TRBV14; the match to TRBD2 covers 9 bases. This CDR3 is built from 16 residues. The ends lost 1 base at V and 0 bases at J; junction bases unmatched: 3. Looked up from germline, CDR1 is SGHDN and CDR2 is FVKESK. In DNA, the CDR3 is TGTGCCAGCAGCCAAGTAGCGGGGGTTTACCAAGAGACCCAGTACTTC. This translates into CASSQVAGVYQETQYF. Full variable domain (remainder filled in from reference TRBV14 and TRBJ2-5): EAGVTQFPSHSVIEKGQTVTLRCDPISGHDNLYWYRRVMGKEIKFLLHFVKESKQDESGMPNNRFLAERTGGTYSTLKVQPAELEDSGVYFCASSQVAGVYQETQYFGPGTRLLVL.

The chain carries TRBV4-1 and TRBJ1-5; TRBD1 is a possible D gene (6 bases). The germline V gene encodes CDR1 MGHRA and CDR2 YSYEKL. The V end was cut by 4 bases, the J end by 0 bases, with 19 bases between. The CDR3 spans 18 residues. CDR3 loop: CASSLRGYIIYSNQPQHF. As DNA, the CDR3 is TGCGCCAGCAGCCTTAGGGGGTATATAATCTATAGCAATCAGCCCCAGCATTTT.

The rearrangement links TRBV5-1 to TRBJ2-7; D gene uncertain. Trimming left V 4 bases short and J 7 bases short, with 21 bases between. There are 15 residues in the CDR3. Per germline, CDR1 SGHRS and CDR2 YFSETQ. This CDR3 is CASSGRHAIREEQYF. CDR3 in DNA: TGCGCCAGCAGCGGACGACACGCGATAAGGGAAGAGCAGTACTTC.